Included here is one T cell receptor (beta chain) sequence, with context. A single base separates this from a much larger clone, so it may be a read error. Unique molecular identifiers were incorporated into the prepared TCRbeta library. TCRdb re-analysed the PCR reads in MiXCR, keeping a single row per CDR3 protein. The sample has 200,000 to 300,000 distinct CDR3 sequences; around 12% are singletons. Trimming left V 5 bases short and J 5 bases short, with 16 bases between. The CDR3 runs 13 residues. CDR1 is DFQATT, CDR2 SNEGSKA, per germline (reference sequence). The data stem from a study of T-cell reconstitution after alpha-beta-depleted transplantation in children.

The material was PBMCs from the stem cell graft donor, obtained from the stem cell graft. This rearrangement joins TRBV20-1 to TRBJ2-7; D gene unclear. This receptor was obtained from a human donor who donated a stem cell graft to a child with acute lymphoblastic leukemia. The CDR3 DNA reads TGCAGTGCTCGCGCCGTGGGTAGGGACGAGCAGTACTTC. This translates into CSARAVGRDEQYF.